One sample yielded the 16 T cell receptor beta chains listed below, sequenced in a study of cytomegalovirus exposure and HLA in healthy donors (dated by TCRdb to about 2017). The library was obtained by the immunoSEQ multiplex PCR assay. The multiplex PCR relied on a mix of 60 forward primers for TCR Vbeta segments and 13 reverse primers for TCR Jbeta segments. This is the immuneACCESS table as TCRdb keeps it, with only in-frame sequences that have V and J called. A part of the clones is gone; compared with another copy, unresolved V genes explain less than half, and the rest is unexplained. This sample is represented by more than 90,000 clones; around 81% of them were singletons. In total, the top ten clones hold 0.5% to 0.65% of the sample. The source material was PBMCs. The receptors originated from a man aged 25-45 years in good health and CMV-seronegative.

The chain joins TRBV6-5 to TRBJ2-5, with 9 bases that match TRBD2. Germline trimming cut 6 bases from V and 4 bases from J; bases unmatched to any gene: 3. Germline V gives CDR1 MNHEY, CDR2 SVGAGI. CDR3 length equals 13 residues. CDR3 protein: CASRNSGRETQYF. The CDR3 nucleotides are TGTGCCAGCAGGAATAGCGGGAGAGAGACCCAGTACTTC.

The chain uses TRBV5-1 and TRBJ2-5; D uncertain. Germline assignment: CDR1 SGHRS and CDR2 YFSETQ. The CDR3 is made up of 12 amino acids. V was clipped by 2 bases and J by 5 bases, with 7 bases between them. The CDR3 DNA sequence: TGCGCCAGCAGCTTAACCCGGGAGACCCAGTACTTC. Translating it yields CASSLTRETQYF.

V usage is TRBV5-4 and J usage is TRBJ1-6, with 8 positions matching TRBD1. The CDR3 contains 15 residues. Trimming removed 1 base from V and 5 bases from J; junction bases left unmatched: 2. CDR1 SGHNT and CDR2 YYREEE come from the germline V gene (reference sequence). The CDR3 here is CASSLRTGNNSPLHF. DNA of the CDR3: TGTGCCAGCAGCTTGCGGACAGGGAATAATTCACCCCTCCACTTT. Looking up the rest from reference TRBV5-4 and TRBJ1-6 gives the full variable domain: ETGVTQSPTHLIKTRGQQVTLRCSSQSGHNTVSWYQQALGQGPQFIFQYYREEENGRGNFPPRFSGLQFPNYSSELNVNALELDDSALYLCASSLRTGNNSPLHFGNGTRLTVT.

V is TRBV7-6 and J is TRBJ1-2; 8 bases line up with TRBD1. This CDR3 comprises 15 residues. J gave up 7 bases and V 1 base, and 8 bases lay outside the gene matches. Germline V gives CDR1 SGHVS, CDR2 FNYEAQ. CDR3 amino acids: CASSLDAGTGGGYTF. CDR3 nucleotide sequence: TGTGCCAGCAGCTTAGATGCCGGGACAGGTGGTGGCTACACCTTC. Full variable domain (missing parts from reference TRBV7-6 and TRBJ1-2): GAGVSQSPRYKVTKRGQDVALRCDPISGHVSLYWYRQALGQGPEFLTYFNYEAQQDKSGLPNDRFSAERPEGSISTLTIQRTEQRDSAMYRCASSLDAGTGGGYTFGSGTRLTVV.

V gene TRBV7-9 combines with J gene TRBJ1-4; 8 bases are a match to TRBD1. The CDR3 extends over 14 amino acids. Per the germline V gene, CDR1 is SEHNR and CDR2 is FQNEAQ (reference sequence). V shed 5 bases and J 5 bases; nucleotides not matched to a gene: 4. CDR3 in amino acids: CASSATGGNEKLFF. The CDR3 DNA follows: TGTGCCAGCAGCGCCACAGGGGGAAATGAAAAACTGTTTTTT.

About this clone: The junction departs from the called germline gene at one end, perhaps through a read error. Here the CDR3 reads CSSSPTSGSTDTQYF. The CDR3 DNA reads as TGTTCCAGCAGCCCAACTAGCGGAAGCACAGATACGCAGTATTTT. The rearrangement uses TRBV7-9 and TRBJ2-3; TRBD2 matches 8 bases. Germline CDR1 is SEHNR and CDR2 is FQNEAQ (reference sequence). The CDR3 runs to 15 residues.

The sample holds a few counts of this clone. The CDR3 reads CASRVAGTGGFNQPQHF. The CDR3 bases are TGTGCCAGCAGAGTGGCCGGGACAGGGGGCTTCAATCAGCCCCAGCATTTT. This chain links TRBV28 with TRBJ1-5, with 12 positions matching TRBD1. V lost 6 bases to trimming and J lost 3 bases; unmatched junction nucleotides: 9. CDR1 is MDHEN, CDR2 SYDVKM, per germline. This CDR3 contains 17 residues.

CDR3 sequence: CASKTDRGYGYTF. The CDR3 DNA sequence: TGTGCCAGCAAAACGGACAGGGGCTATGGCTACACCTTC. The chain recombines TRBV6-6 with TRBJ1-2; 9 bases are shared with TRBD1. This CDR3 has 13 amino acids. In germline, CDR1 is MNHNY, CDR2 SVGAGI (reference sequence). The junction had 4 bases not matched to a gene; V was cut back by 7 bases and J by 4 bases.

V gene TRBV11-3 combines with J gene TRBJ2-7; D possibly corresponds to TRBD1 (6 bases). The CDR3 totals 14 residues. The V and J ends lost 1 base and 0 bases respectively, with 7 bases between them. CDR1 is SGHNT, CDR2 YENEEA, per germline. CDR3 loop: CASSLAGHSYEQYV. As DNA, the CDR3 is TGTGCCAGCAGCTTAGCGGGACACTCCTACGAGCAGTACGTC.

This clone has just a few counts. The chain recombines TRBV5-1 with TRBJ2-7; unclear D gene. Germline V CDR1 and CDR2: SGHRS, YFSETQ. V was shortened by 0 bases and J by 3 bases, with 13 bases between the two germline ends. The CDR3 covers 15 residues. For the CDR3, the DNA is TGCGCCAGCAGCTTGGTTTCAGCTAACTACTACGAGCAGTACTTC. Amino acids: CASSLVSANYYEQYF.

This chain joins TRBV9 and TRBJ1-1, with 7 bases fitting TRBD1. The CDR3 spans 14 residues. In germline, CDR1 is SGDLS, CDR2 YYNGEE. The J segment lost 3 bases and the V segment lost 4 bases, leaving 6 bases of the junction unmatched. CDR3 bases: TGTGCCAGCAGCCAATACCAGGGGGACACTGAAGCTTTCTTT. Amino acid sequence: CASSQYQGDTEAFF. The full variable domain, in which reference TRBV9 and TRBJ1-1 provide the parts outside the CDR3, is DSGVTQTPKHLITATGQRVTLRCSPRSGDLSVYWYQQSLDQGLQFLIQYYNGEERAKGNILERFSAQQFPDLHSELNLSSLELGDSALYFCASSQYQGDTEAFFGQGTRLTVV.

CDR3 DNA: TGTGCCAGCAGCTTAGTCCAGGGTGGCACCATATATTTT. Protein: CASSLVQGGTIYF. The V gene is TRBV11-3, the J gene TRBJ1-3; tentative D call: TRBD1 (5 bases). The CDR3 is 13 residues long. V was shortened by 1 base and J by 9 bases, with 10 bases between the two germline ends. Germline CDR1 and CDR2: SGHNT and YENEEA.

The chain recombines TRBV5-4 with TRBJ1-2, with a possible D match to TRBD1 (5 bases). Germline CDR1 and CDR2: SGHNT and YYREEE (reference sequence). V was trimmed by 4 bases and J by 3 bases, leaving 13 bases between them. This CDR3 comprises 14 residues. CDR3 in DNA: TGTGCCAGCAGCCGCGGGACCGAGGACTATGGCTACACCTTC. It yields the protein CASSRGTEDYGYTF. Supplemented by reference TRBV5-4 and TRBJ1-2, the full variable domain reads ETGVTQSPTHLIKTRGQQVTLRCSSQSGHNTVSWYQQALGQGPQFIFQYYREEENGRGNFPPRFSGLQFPNYSSELNVNALELDDSALYLCASSRGTEDYGYTFGSGTRLTVV.

The rearrangement uses TRBV19 and TRBJ2-5; D may be TRBD1 (7 bases). The CDR3 is 15 amino acids. Germline V lookup: CDR1 LNHDA, CDR2 SQIVND (reference sequence). Trimming shortened V by 6 bases and J by 5 bases, and 19 bases separated the two germline ends. The CDR3 coding sequence is TGTGCCAGTAGCGCGACCCTACAGGGGAGGGAGACCCAGTACTTC. It translates to CASSATLQGRETQYF.

V gene TRBV6-5 combines with J gene TRBJ1-2; D is unclear. Trimming left V 3 bases short and J 4 bases short, with 18 bases between. Germline-derived CDR1 and CDR2 are MNHEY and SVGAGI. The CDR3 is 16 amino acids. The CDR3 spells CASSYPHRQASYGYTF. CDR3 DNA sequence: TGTGCCAGCAGTTATCCCCATCGGCAGGCGAGCTATGGCTACACCTTC.

This sequence joins TRBV7-2 and TRBJ2-7; TRBD2 matches at 12 bases. With V trimmed by 5 bases and J by 0 bases, 5 bases remained unmatched. The CDR3 is 16 amino acids. The germline V gene has CDR1 SGHTA and CDR2 FQGNSA. This CDR3 is CASSRTSGGSSYEQYF. CDR3 in DNA: TGTGCCAGCAGCCGAACTAGCGGGGGGAGCTCCTACGAGCAGTACTTC.